Below are 17 T cell receptor beta chains sequenced from a single sample in a study of cytomegalovirus exposure and HLA in healthy donors. 13 Jbeta primers and 60 Vbeta primers were used for the PCR. Clones were sequenced by immunoSEQ multiplex PCR, and TCRdb holds only the in-frame ones, with some missing. This table holds around 150,000 clones, 68% found once. Material: PBMCs. Source of these receptors: a man aged 45-65 years in good health and CMV-seronegative.

The chain uses TRBV19 and TRBJ1-2, with TRBD1 identical over 8 bases. Per germline, CDR1 LNHDA and CDR2 SQIVND (reference sequence). This CDR3 has 16 residues. The ends lost 5 bases at V and 6 bases at J; junction bases unmatched: 14. CDR3: CASSVDRGRNGDGYTF. The CDR3 DNA reads as TGTGCCAGTAGTGTTGACAGGGGAAGAAATGGGGATGGCTACACCTTC.

This clone was seen a few times. V and J are TRBV15 and TRBJ1-2, with TRBD1 matching over 7 bases. Trimming at V came to 5 bases and at J to 0 bases, leaving 15 bases not matched to a gene. This CDR3 contains 18 residues. CDR1 is LNHNV and CDR2 is YYDKDF in the germline V gene (reference sequence). The CDR3 here is CATSATTPGGRPNYGYTF. In DNA, the CDR3 is TGTGCCACCAGCGCTACCACCCCAGGGGGGCGACCTAACTATGGCTACACCTTC.

The chain carries TRBV5-1 and TRBJ2-5, with 10 bases lining up with TRBD1. The J segment lost 4 bases and the V segment lost 4 bases, leaving 4 bases of the junction unmatched. This CDR3 spans 14 amino acids. Germline V gene lookup returns CDR1 SGHRS and CDR2 YFSETQ. The DNA of the CDR3 is TGCGCCAGCAGCAGGGACAGGGGTGGAGAGACCCAGTACTTC. Encoded protein: CASSRDRGGETQYF. Based on the CDR3 plus reference TRBV5-1 and TRBJ2-5, the full variable domain is KAGVTQTPRYLIKTRGQQVTLSCSPISGHRSVSWYQQTPGQGLQFLFEYFSETQRNKGNFPGRFSGRQFSNSRSEMNVSTLELGDSALYLCASSRDRGGETQYFGPGTRLLVL.

The chain links TRBV5-1 to TRBJ1-3; maybe TRBD1 (6 bases). Germline values: CDR1 SGHRS, CDR2 YFSETQ. Between the trimmed V and J ends, which lost 4 bases and 2 bases, there was a span of 10 bases. This CDR3 has 14 amino acids. CDR3 sequence (DNA): TGCGCCAGCAGCGGGGGACACCCTGGAAACACCATATATTTT. Its protein product is CASSGGHPGNTIYF.

The V and J genes are TRBV18 and TRBJ2-7; 11 bases match TRBD1. Germline CDR1 reads KGHSH; CDR2 reads LQKENI. V shed 6 bases and J 7 bases; nucleotides not matched to a gene: 14. The length of the CDR3 is 16 residues. The CDR3 here is CASSFGPGTGGWEQYF. Written as DNA, the CDR3 is TGTGCCAGCTCTTTCGGCCCCGGGACAGGGGGATGGGAGCAGTACTTC.

This clone has just a few counts. This chain joins TRBV6-6 and TRBJ2-5; D is perhaps TRBD2 (6 bases). This CDR3 is built from 13 residues. The V end was cut by 5 bases, the J end by 1 base, with 8 bases between. Germline loops: CDR1 MNHNY, CDR2 SVGAGI (reference sequence). The DNA for the CDR3 is TGTGCCAGCAGTCGGGACTTCCAAGAGACCCAGTACTTC. This codes for CASSRDFQETQYF.

The CDR3 loop is CASSLSGAPNTEAFF. CDR3 nucleotides: TGCGCCAGCAGCTTGAGCGGGGCACCGAACACTGAAGCTTTCTTT. The chain couples TRBV5-1 to TRBJ1-1, with a possible D match to TRBD1 (5 bases). V lost 1 base to trimming and J lost 1 base, with 11 bases between them. Per germline, CDR1 SGHRS and CDR2 YFSETQ. The CDR3 has 15 amino acids.

The chain has TRBV18 and TRBJ1-5; D might be TRBD1 (6 bases). The length of the CDR3 is 14 residues. Germline V gene lookup returns CDR1 KGHSH and CDR2 LQKENI. V shed 3 bases and J shed 5 bases, with 11 bases lying between them. CDR3 bases: TGTGCCAGCTCACCGGGGGCGGGGGATCAGCCCCAGCATTTT. Encoded protein: CASSPGAGDQPQHF.

The V and J genes are TRBV12-5 and TRBJ2-7, with 11 nucleotides matching TRBD1. The CDR3 length is 14 residues. Germline V gene data show CDR1 as LGHNT and CDR2 as FRNRAP. With V trimmed by 11 bases and J by 5 bases, 11 bases remained unmatched. The CDR3 DNA reads TGTGCTCCTGGGCAGGGGACAGGGGGAAACGAGCAGTACTTC. This codes for CAPGQGTGGNEQYF.

J is TRBJ2-7 and V is TRBV10-3; TRBD1 matches at 7 bases. The V gene's germline CDR1 is ENHRY and CDR2 SYGVKD. V shed 11 bases, J shed 5 bases, and the junction held 15 bases outside the gene matches. The CDR3 covers 14 residues. CDR3 in DNA: TGTGCCGTTGGGACAGAGAAAATAGACGACGAGCAGTACTTC. Translated: CAVGTEKIDDEQYF.

This clone was observed a few times. The chain has TRBV13 and TRBJ2-7, with unresolved D. The CDR3 spans 13 residues. The V gene lost 1 base and the J gene lost 3 bases, with 7 bases spanning the gap. Germline loops: CDR1 PRHDT, CDR2 FYEKMQ (reference sequence). This chain's CDR3 is CASSLDAGYEQYF. The CDR3 DNA follows: TGTGCCAGCAGCTTAGATGCAGGCTACGAGCAGTACTTC.

DNA for the CDR3: TGTGCCAGCAGCTCCCGACAAATCTTTGGAAACACCATATATTTT. This sequence encodes CASSSRQIFGNTIYF. The V call is TRBV7-2, the J call TRBJ1-3, with unresolved D. The V and J ends lost 4 bases and 3 bases respectively, with 13 bases between them. Germline assignment: CDR1 SGHTA and CDR2 FQGNSA. This CDR3 region has 15 residues.

The V call is TRBV28, the J call TRBJ2-7; 7 bases line up with TRBD1. The CDR3 has 12 residues. Germline V gene sequence: CDR1 MDHEN, CDR2 SYDVKM. V gave up 6 bases and J gave up 4 bases; unmatched junction bases: 3. The CDR3 bases are TGTGCCAGCAGCATCAGGGGGTACGAGCAGTACTTC. Translating gives CASSIRGYEQYF.

This clone was counted a single time. V gene TRBV6-4 combines with J gene TRBJ1-1; no firm D call. The CDR3 contains 15 residues. The germline CDR1 and CDR2 sequences are MRHNA and SNTAGT. Trimming pared 5 bases from V and 2 bases from J, leaving 15 bases between. CDR3 protein: CASSRPNRLNTEAFF. The CDR3 DNA reads TGTGCCAGCAGTCGGCCCAACCGACTTAACACTGAAGCTTTCTTT.

The chain is built from TRBV4-1 and TRBJ2-2; 8 bases line up with TRBD1. V gave up 1 base and J gave up 3 bases; unmatched junction bases: 4. CDR1 MGHRA and CDR2 YSYEKL come from the germline V gene. The CDR3 is 16 residues long. CDR3 DNA: TGCGCCAGCAGCCAAGGGGGGGACAGGTACACCGGGGAGCTGTTTTTT. The encoded protein is CASSQGGDRYTGELFF.

The chain uses TRBV29-1 and TRBJ1-1, with a tentative D call TRBD1 (5 bases). The CDR3 is made up of 12 amino acids. V shed 4 bases and J shed 6 bases, with 12 bases lying between them. CDR1 is SQVTM and CDR2 is ANQGSEA in the germline V gene. The CDR3 bases are TGCAGCGTTGTGGGGCCTGACGCTGAAGCTTTCTTT. Translated: CSVVGPDAEAFF.

This clone was seen only a few times. The chain has TRBV18 and TRBJ1-6; 7 bases are shared with TRBD1. Trimming took 6 bases from V and 8 from J; bases not matched to a gene: 4. In germline, CDR1 is KGHSH, CDR2 LQKENI. The CDR3 sequence is 13 residues long. CDR3 sequence (DNA): TGTGCCAGCTCGGATGACAGGGATTCACCCCTCCACTTT. Protein product: CASSDDRDSPLHF.